Presented here are 9 T cell receptor beta chains from one specimen sequenced in a study of blood T cell repertoires in COVID-19. Assay: immunoSEQ multiplex PCR; the TCRdb copy retains only in-frame clones and omits some. The sample gives roughly 200,000 clones, around 94% of which show up once; 0.76% is in the top ten. The source material was peripheral blood. The receptor source for this set is a man aged 25 to 40 with COVID-19, enrolled during active disease.

The J gene is TRBJ1-2, the V gene TRBV5-6; 7 nucleotides line up with TRBD1. In germline, CDR1 is SGHDT, CDR2 YYEEEE. CDR3 length: 15 residues. V gave up 5 bases and J gave up 7 bases; unmatched junction bases: 14. The CDR3 loop reads CASRWGQQDRFGYTF. CDR3 DNA: TGTGCCAGCAGATGGGGACAGCAAGACCGTTTTGGCTACACCTTC.

The V call is TRBV6-5, the J call TRBJ1-2, with 8 bases aligning to TRBD1. The CDR3 is 14 residues long. Germline lookup yields CDR1 MNHEY and CDR2 SVGAGI. Losses at the gene ends were 9 bases for V and 5 bases for J; bases not matched to a gene: 11. CDR3 sequence (DNA): TGTGCCAGTAGACAGGGGATGGGATTATATGGCTACACCTTC. This sequence encodes CASRQGMGLYGYTF.

This rearrangement joins TRBV7-3 to TRBJ1-2, with D unresolved. The CDR3 loop spans 12 amino acids. V gave up 7 bases and J gave up 4 bases, with 10 bases separating them. The germline V gene has CDR1 SGHTA and CDR2 FQGTGA. In nucleotides, the CDR3 is TGTGCCAGCAATCTGGTTAGCTATGGCTACACCTTC. It codes for CASNLVSYGYTF.

Remarks on this clone: Other DNA sequences in this sample translate to the same CDR3. The chain is built from TRBV19 and TRBJ1-1, with D perhaps TRBD1 (5 bases). CDR1 and CDR2 (germline): LNHDA, SQIVND (reference sequence). This CDR3 comprises 14 residues. The germline V and J ends were trimmed by 2 bases and 5 bases, with 12 bases remaining between them. For the CDR3, the DNA is TGTGCCAGTAGTATACAGGGAGGAGGGACTGAAGCTTTCTTT. This encodes CASSIQGGGTEAFF.

The chain joins TRBV5-1 to TRBJ2-2; D is perhaps TRBD2 (5 bases). Germline CDR1 is SGHRS and CDR2 is YFSETQ. V dropped 1 base and J dropped 6 bases, with 10 bases sitting between them. CDR3 length: 14 amino acids. The chain's CDR3 is CASSLKGGSGELFF. The CDR3 nucleotides are TGCGCCAGCAGCTTGAAGGGCGGGTCCGGGGAGCTGTTTTTT.

This chain joins TRBV3-1 (or the pseudogene TRBV3-2) and TRBJ1-1; 8 nucleotides line up with TRBD1. Losses at the gene ends were 1 base for V and 4 bases for J; bases not matched to a gene: 2. The V gene's germline CDR1 is LGHDT and CDR2 YNNKEL (reference sequence). CDR3 length: 14 residues. The CDR3 sequence: CASSQVTGGTEAFF. The CDR3 nucleotides read TGTGCCAGCAGCCAAGTCACAGGGGGCACTGAAGCTTTCTTT.

V and J are TRBV2 and TRBJ1-5; the match to TRBD1 covers 7 bases. The CDR3 runs to 14 residues. The trim removed 6 bases at V and 0 bases at J, leaving 2 bases unmatched. CDR1 SNHLY and CDR2 FYNNEI come from the germline V gene. CDR3 sequence reads: CASRDRSSNQPQHF. CDR3 DNA sequence: TGTGCCAGCAGGGACAGGTCTAGCAATCAGCCCCAGCATTTT.

The V and J genes are TRBV4-2 and TRBJ2-2, with unresolved D. The V and J ends lost 0 bases and 5 bases respectively, with 10 bases between them. The CDR3 is 15 amino acids. Germline CDR1 is LGHNA and CDR2 is YNFKEQ. The CDR3 protein is CASSQDDPRTGELFF. The CDR3 region has the DNA TGTGCCAGCAGCCAAGATGACCCGCGGACCGGGGAGCTGTTTTTT.

This clone was counted a single time. Here the CDR3 DNA reads TGCGCCAGCAGCCAAGCAGGGTCTTACTATGGCTACACCTTC. Encoded protein: CASSQAGSYYGYTF. The gene calls are TRBV4-1 and TRBJ1-2; weak D call: TRBD1 (5 bases). V was trimmed by 1 base and J by 3 bases, leaving 9 bases between them. Germline lookup yields CDR1 MGHRA and CDR2 YSYEKL. The CDR3 totals 14 residues.